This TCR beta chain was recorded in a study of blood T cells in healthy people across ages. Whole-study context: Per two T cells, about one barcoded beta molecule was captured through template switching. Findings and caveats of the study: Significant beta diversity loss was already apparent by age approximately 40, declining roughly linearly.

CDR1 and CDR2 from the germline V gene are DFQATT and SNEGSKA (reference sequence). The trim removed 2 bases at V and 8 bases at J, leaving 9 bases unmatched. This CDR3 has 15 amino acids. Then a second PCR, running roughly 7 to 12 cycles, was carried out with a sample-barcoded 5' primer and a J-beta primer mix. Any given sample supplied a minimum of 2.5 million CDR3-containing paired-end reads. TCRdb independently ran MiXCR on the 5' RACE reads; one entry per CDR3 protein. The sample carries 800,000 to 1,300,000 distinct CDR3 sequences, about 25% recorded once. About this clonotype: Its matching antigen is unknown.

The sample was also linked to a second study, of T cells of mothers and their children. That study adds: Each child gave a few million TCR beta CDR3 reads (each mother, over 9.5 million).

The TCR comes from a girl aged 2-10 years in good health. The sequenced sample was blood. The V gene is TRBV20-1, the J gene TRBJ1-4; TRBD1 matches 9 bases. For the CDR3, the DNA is TGCAGTGCTAGAAGGACAGGGGAACTAATAGAAAAACTGTTTTTT. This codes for CSARRTGELIEKLFF.